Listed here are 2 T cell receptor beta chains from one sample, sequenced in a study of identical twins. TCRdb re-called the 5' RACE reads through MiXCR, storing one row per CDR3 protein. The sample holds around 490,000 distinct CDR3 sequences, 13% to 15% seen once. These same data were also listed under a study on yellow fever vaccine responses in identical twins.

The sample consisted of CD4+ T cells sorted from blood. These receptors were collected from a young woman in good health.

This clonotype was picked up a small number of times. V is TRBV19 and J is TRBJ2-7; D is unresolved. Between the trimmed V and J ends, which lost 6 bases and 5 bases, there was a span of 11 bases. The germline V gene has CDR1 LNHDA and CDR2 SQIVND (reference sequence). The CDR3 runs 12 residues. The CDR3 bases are TGTGCCAGTAGCCTTTATGGAAACGAGCAGTACTTC. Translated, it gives CASSLYGNEQYF.

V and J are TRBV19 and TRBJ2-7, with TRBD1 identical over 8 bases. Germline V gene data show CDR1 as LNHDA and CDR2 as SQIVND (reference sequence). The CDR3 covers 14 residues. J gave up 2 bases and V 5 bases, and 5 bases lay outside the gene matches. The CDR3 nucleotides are TGTGCCAGTAGTCCTCTGGACAGGGCCTACGAGCAGTACTTC. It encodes CASSPLDRAYEQYF.